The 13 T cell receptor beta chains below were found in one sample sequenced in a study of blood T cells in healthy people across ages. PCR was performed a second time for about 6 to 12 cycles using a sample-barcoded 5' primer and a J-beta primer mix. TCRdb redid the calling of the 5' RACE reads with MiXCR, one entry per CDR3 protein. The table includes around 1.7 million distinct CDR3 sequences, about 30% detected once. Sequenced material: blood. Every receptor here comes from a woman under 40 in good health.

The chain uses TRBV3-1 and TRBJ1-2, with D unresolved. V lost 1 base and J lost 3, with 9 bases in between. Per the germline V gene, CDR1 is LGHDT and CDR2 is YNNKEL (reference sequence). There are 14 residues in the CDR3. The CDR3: CASSQGQAYYGYTF. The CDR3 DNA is TGTGCCAGCAGCCAAGGGCAGGCGTACTATGGCTACACCTTC.

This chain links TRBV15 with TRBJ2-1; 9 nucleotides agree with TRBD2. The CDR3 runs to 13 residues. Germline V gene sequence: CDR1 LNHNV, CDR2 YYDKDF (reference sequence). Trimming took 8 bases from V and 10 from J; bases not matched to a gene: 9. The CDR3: CATCLGTSREQFF. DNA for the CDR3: TGTGCCACCTGTCTCGGGACTAGCCGGGAGCAGTTCTTC.

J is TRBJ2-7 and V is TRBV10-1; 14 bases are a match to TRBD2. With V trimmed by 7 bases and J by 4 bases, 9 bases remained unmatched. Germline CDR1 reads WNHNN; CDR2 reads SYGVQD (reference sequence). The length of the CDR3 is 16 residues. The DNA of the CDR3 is TGCGCCAGCATAAAGACCGGGACTAGCGGGAGTTACGAGCAGTACTTC. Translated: CASIKTGTSGSYEQYF.

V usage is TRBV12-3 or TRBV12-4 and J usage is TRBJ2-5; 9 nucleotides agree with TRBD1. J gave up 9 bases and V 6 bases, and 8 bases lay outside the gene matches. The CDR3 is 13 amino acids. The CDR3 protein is CASRQGAVEAQYF. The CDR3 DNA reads TGTGCCAGCAGACAGGGGGCAGTGGAGGCCCAGTACTTC.

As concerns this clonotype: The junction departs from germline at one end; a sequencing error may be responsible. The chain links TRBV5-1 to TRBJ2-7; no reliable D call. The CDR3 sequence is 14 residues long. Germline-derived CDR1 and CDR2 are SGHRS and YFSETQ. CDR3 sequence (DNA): TGCGCCGGCAGCTTGTTGACCGGTCACTACGAGCAGTACTTC. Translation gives CAGSLLTGHYEQYF.

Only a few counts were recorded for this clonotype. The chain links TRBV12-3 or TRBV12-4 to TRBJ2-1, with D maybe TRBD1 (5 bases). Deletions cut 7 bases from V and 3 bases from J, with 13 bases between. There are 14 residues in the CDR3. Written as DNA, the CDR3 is TGTGCCAGCAACTTTGGTAGGGGCTACAATGAGCAGTTCTTC. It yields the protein CASNFGRGYNEQFF.

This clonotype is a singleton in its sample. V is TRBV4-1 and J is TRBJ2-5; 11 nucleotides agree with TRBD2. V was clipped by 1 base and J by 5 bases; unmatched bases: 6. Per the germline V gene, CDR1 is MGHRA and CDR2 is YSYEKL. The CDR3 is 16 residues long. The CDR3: CASSQGVSGGAETQYF. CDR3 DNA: TGCGCCAGCAGCCAAGGGGTTAGCGGGGGGGCGGAGACCCAGTACTTC.

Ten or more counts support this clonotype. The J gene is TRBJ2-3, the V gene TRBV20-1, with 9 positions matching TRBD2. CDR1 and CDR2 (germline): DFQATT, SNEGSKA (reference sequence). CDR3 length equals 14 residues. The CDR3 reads CSARGLASTDTQYF. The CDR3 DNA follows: TGCAGCGCCAGGGGACTAGCTAGCACAGATACGCAGTATTTT.

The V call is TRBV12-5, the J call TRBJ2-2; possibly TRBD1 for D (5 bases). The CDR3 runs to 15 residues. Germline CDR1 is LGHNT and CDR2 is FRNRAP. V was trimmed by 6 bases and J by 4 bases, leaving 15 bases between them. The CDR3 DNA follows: TGTGCTAGTGGCCCCCCCAGGGCGGCCACCGGGGAGCTGTTTTTT. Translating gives CASGPPRAATGELFF.

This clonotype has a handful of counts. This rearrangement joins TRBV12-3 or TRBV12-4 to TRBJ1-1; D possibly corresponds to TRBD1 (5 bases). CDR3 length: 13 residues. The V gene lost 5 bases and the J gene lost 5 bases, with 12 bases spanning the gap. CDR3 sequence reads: CASSTIEGTEAFF. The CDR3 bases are TGTGCCAGCAGTACAATAGAGGGGACTGAAGCTTTCTTT.

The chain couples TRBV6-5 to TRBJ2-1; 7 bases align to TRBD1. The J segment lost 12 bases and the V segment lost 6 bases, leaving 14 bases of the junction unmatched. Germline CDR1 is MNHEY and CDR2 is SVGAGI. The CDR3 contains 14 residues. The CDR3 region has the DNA TGTGCCAGCAGACGAGGGACAGAGTCAGATGGGCAGTTCTTC. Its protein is CASRRGTESDGQFF.

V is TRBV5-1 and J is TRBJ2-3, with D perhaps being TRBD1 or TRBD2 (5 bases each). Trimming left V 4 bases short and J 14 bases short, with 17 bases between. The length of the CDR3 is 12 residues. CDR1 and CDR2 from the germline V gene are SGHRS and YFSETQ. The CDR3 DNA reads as TGCGCCAGCAGCCCCAGGGACGTGGGTCTGTATTTT. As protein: CASSPRDVGLYF.

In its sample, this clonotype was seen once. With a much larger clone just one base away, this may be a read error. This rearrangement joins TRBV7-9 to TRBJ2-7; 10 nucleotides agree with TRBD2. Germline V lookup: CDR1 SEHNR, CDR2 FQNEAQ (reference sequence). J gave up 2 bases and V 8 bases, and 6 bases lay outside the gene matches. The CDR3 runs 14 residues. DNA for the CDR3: TGTGCCAGCGGCCTCGGGACTAGCGCCTACGAGCAGTACTTC. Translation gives CASGLGTSAYEQYF. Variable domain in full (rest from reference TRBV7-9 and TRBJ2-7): DTGVSQNPRHKITKRGQNVTFRCDPISEHNRLYWYRQTLGQGPEFLTYFQNEAQLEKSRLLSDRFSAERPKGSFSTLEIQRTEQGDSAMYLCASGLGTSAYEQYFGPGTRLTVT.